This T cell receptor (beta chain) comes out of a study of T cell changes during pregnancy in multiple sclerosis. TCRdb keeps only in-frame clones here, not all; method: immunoSEQ multiplex PCR. The table records around 70,000 clones, roughly 92% of them present only once. Germline V gene lookup returns CDR1 SGHNT and CDR2 YENEEA. Trimming cost V 4 bases and J 7 bases; bases outside gene matches: 8. The CDR3 spans 16 residues. Source: peripheral blood, taken in the second trimester of pregnancy. V gene TRBV11-3 combines with J gene TRBJ2-3; TRBD2 matches 13 bases. The sequence was collected from a female donor with multiple sclerosis, enrolled in a pregnancy study. The CDR3 nucleotides are TGTGCCAGCAGCTCGTCGGGACTAGCGGGGCACCATACGCAGTATTTT. As protein: CASSSSGLAGHHTQYF.